The 10 T cell receptor beta chains given below trace back to one sample, sequenced in a study of cytomegalovirus exposure and HLA in healthy donors (dated by TCRdb to the late 2010s). Libraries came from the immunoSEQ multiplex PCR assay. A mixture of 60 forward primers for TCR Vbeta segments and 13 reverse primers for TCR Jbeta segments was used in the multiplex PCR. TCRdb's version of the immuneACCESS table is confined to in-frame rearrangements and falls short of the full clone set. An unresolved V gene accounts for under half of the shortfall where checked; the remainder is of unknown origin. The sample has around 100,000 clones on record, roughly 70% of them singletons. The ten largest account for 9.5% to 13% of the sample. Sequencing used PBMCs. These receptors originate from a man between 40 and 49 years old in good health and CMV-seropositive.

The chain has TRBV11-2 and TRBJ2-7; a possible D gene is TRBD2 (5 bases). Per germline, CDR1 SGHAT and CDR2 FQNNGV. The CDR3 runs to 14 residues. Trimming removed 5 bases at V and 12 bases at J, with 23 bases between. The CDR3 sequence: CASSPEIAPQAGYF. The CDR3 DNA is TGTGCCAGCAGCCCGGAGATAGCGCCTCAGGCGGGGTACTTC.

The CDR3 loop is CASSISSGGEQYV. The CDR3 DNA reads TGTGCCAGTAGTATTTCTAGCGGGGGAGAGCAGTACGTC. The chain joins TRBV19 to TRBJ2-7; 10 nucleotides agree with TRBD2. The CDR3 spans 13 residues. Trimming removed 3 bases from V and 7 bases from J; junction bases left unmatched: 3. Germline-derived CDR1 and CDR2 are LNHDA and SQIVND (reference sequence).

V usage is TRBV5-1 and J usage is TRBJ1-5; 7 positions agree with TRBD1. The CDR3 runs to 15 residues. V gave up 0 bases and J gave up 3 bases; unmatched junction bases: 3. CDR1 and CDR2 from the germline V gene are SGHRS and YFSETQ. CDR3 nucleotide sequence: TGCGCCAGCAGCTTGGGGACAGGATTCAATCAGCCCCAGCATTTT. Amino acid sequence: CASSLGTGFNQPQHF. Full variable domain (outside the CDR3, taken from reference TRBV5-1 and TRBJ1-5): KAGVTQTPRYLIKTRGQQVTLSCSPISGHRSVSWYQQTPGQGLQFLFEYFSETQRNKGNFPGRFSGRQFSNSRSEMNVSTLELGDSALYLCASSLGTGFNQPQHFGDGTRLSIL.

The V and J genes are TRBV5-4 and TRBJ1-1; D is undetermined. Germline CDR1 and CDR2: SGHNT and YYREEE (reference sequence). V lost 1 base, J lost 4 bases, and 11 bases lay in between. The CDR3 is made up of 14 amino acids. CDR3 sequence (DNA): TGTGCCAGCAGCTTGAGGGAGGGTAGCACTGAAGCTTTCTTT. Translated: CASSLREGSTEAFF.

This rearrangement joins TRBV11-2 to TRBJ2-1; TRBD1 is a possible D gene (7 bases). The CDR3 extends over 14 amino acids. V lost 1 base and J lost 8, with 12 bases in between. Germline values: CDR1 SGHAT, CDR2 FQNNGV. CDR3 nucleotide sequence: TGTGCCAGCAGCTTAGGAGCAGGGGGGCATGAGCAGTTCTTC. Its translation is CASSLGAGGHEQFF.

This clone showed up just a few times. This chain links TRBV6-6 with TRBJ2-5; TRBD1 matches 11 bases. In germline, CDR1 is MNHNY, CDR2 SVGAGI (reference sequence). The CDR3 length is 15 residues. Trimming removed 6 bases from V and 4 bases from J; junction bases left unmatched: 7. This CDR3 reads CASSPGQGALETQYF. The DNA of the CDR3 is TGTGCCAGCAGCCCCGGACAGGGGGCACTAGAGACCCAGTACTTC.

This clone was seen a few times. The gene calls are TRBV6-5 and TRBJ1-5; D ambiguous. There are 12 residues in the CDR3. Germline loops: CDR1 MNHEY, CDR2 SVGAGI. Trimming took off 6 bases at V and 9 bases at J, with 12 bases between the two ends. CDR3 region: CASRSTTGPQHF. The CDR3 coding sequence is TGTGCCAGCAGATCTACCACCGGGCCCCAGCATTTT.

J is TRBJ2-6 and V is TRBV19; the match to TRBD1 covers 10 bases. Germline CDR1 is LNHDA and CDR2 is SQIVND (reference sequence). This CDR3 has 16 amino acids. Trimming removed 4 bases from V and 0 bases from J; junction bases left unmatched: 0. For the CDR3, the DNA is TGTGCCAGTAGTAGGACAGGGGGCTCTGGGGCCAACGTCCTGACTTTC. It specifies CASSRTGGSGANVLTF.

In this sample, this clone turned up once. The CDR3 sequence is CASSLFTGTDTQYF. The CDR3 DNA reads as TGTGCCAGCAGTTTATTTACTGGCACAGATACGCAGTATTTT. The rearrangement joins TRBV27 to TRBJ2-3; no reliable D call. The CDR3 has 14 amino acids. The V end was cut by 1 base, the J end by 1 base, with 6 bases between. Germline-derived CDR1 and CDR2 are MNHEY and SMNVEV (reference sequence).

This clone has a handful of counts. The chain has TRBV29-1 and TRBJ1-4; a possible D gene is TRBD1 (6 bases). The CDR3 is 13 amino acids. Germline CDR1 SQVTM, CDR2 ANQGSEA. Trimming cost V 1 base and J 5 bases, with 8 bases left between them. The CDR3 is CSVEGTGNEKLFF. DNA of the CDR3: TGCAGCGTTGAAGGAACAGGGAATGAAAAACTGTTTTTT. The whole variable domain, remainder taken from reference TRBV29-1 and TRBJ1-4, is SAVISQKPSRDICQRGTSLTIQCQVDSQVTMMFWYRQQPGQSLTLIATANQGSEATYESGFVIDKFPISRPNLTFSTLTVSNMSPEDSSIYLCSVEGTGNEKLFFGSGTQLSVL.